This T cell receptor beta chain was identified in a study of T cell responses to AZD1222 COVID-19 vaccine. Findings and caveats of the study: Elevations in Spike-specific TCR breadth and depth followed administration of two AZD1222 doses.

Produced via immunoSEQ multiplex PCR; TCRdb's table is partial and in-frame only. The repertoire consists of about 110,000 clones, with about 90% occurring once and the leading ten covering 4.8%. With regard to this clone: Its antigen is as yet unknown.

This CDR3 has 15 residues. Germline assignment: CDR1 SGHAT and CDR2 FQNNGV. V lost 4 bases to trimming and J lost 5 bases; unmatched junction nucleotides: 9. Source: peripheral blood, taken 28 days after the second AZD1222 dose. This receptor was taken from an adult who received the AZD1222 COVID-19 vaccine. This chain connects TRBV11-2 to TRBJ1-2; 8 bases map to TRBD1. Here the CDR3 reads CASSSRAGGFYGYTF. The CDR3 DNA is TGTGCCAGCAGCTCTCGGGCAGGGGGCTTTTATGGCTACACCTTC.